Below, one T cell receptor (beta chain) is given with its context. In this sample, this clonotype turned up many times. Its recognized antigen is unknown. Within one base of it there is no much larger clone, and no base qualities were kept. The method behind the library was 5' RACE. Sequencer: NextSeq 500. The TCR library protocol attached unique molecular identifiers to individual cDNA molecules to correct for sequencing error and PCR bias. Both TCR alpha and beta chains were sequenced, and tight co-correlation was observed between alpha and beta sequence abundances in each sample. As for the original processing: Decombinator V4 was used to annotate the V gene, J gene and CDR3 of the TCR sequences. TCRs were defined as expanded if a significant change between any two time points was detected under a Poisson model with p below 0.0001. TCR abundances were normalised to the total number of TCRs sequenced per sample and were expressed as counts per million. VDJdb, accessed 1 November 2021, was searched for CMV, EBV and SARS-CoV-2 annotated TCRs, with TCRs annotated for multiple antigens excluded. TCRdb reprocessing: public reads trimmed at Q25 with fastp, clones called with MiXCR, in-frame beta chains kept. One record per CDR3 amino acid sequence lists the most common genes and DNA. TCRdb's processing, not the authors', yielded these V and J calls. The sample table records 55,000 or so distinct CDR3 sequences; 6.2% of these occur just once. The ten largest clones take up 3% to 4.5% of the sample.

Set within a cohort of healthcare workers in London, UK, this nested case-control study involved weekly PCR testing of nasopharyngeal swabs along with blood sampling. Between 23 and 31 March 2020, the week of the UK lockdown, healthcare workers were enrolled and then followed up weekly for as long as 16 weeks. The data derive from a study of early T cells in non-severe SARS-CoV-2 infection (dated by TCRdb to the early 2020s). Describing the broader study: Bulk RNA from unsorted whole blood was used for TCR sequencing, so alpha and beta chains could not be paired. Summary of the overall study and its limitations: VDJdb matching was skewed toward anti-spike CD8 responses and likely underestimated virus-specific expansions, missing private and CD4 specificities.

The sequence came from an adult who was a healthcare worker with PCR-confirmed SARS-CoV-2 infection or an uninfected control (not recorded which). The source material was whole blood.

The sequence in DNA is TGTGCCAGCAGCTTGGATGGAGTCCCTACCTATAATTCACCCCTCCACTTT. It translates as CASSLDGVPTYNSPLHF. The chain employs TRBV5-5 and TRBJ1-6, with no confident D gene call. V loses 0 bases of germline sequence and J loses 2 bases, and the interval between the two ends is 12 bases. CDR1 and CDR2 are drawn from the germline V gene (reference sequence): SGHKS, YYEKEE. The CDR3 measures 17 amino acids from cysteine to phenylalanine. This entry keeps only the CDR3 DNA: 51 bases, framed from base 1.